Each of the 28 T cell receptor beta chains below was sequenced from the same sample in a study of T cell repertoires in cytomegalovirus infection. TCRdb itself ran the reads through MiXCR, one entry per CDR3 protein. This sample has about 190,000 distinct CDR3 sequences; 28% occur once, and the top ten carry roughly 31%. The material sequenced was PBMCs. The receptors derive from a human donor in good health (CMV status not recorded). Some clones in this sample may be carry-over from other donors' samples.

This clonotype was observed at least ten times. The rearrangement links TRBV3-1 to TRBJ2-1; TRBD2 matches at 8 bases. The germline CDR1 and CDR2 sequences are LGHDT and YNNKEL (reference sequence). The CDR3 length is 17 residues. Trimming removed 0 bases from V and 3 bases from J; junction bases left unmatched: 7. CDR3 sequence reads: CASSQDRSGGIYNEQFF. The CDR3 nucleotides read TGTGCCAGCAGCCAAGATAGAAGCGGGGGAATCTACAATGAGCAGTTCTTC.

The V gene is TRBV7-2, the J gene TRBJ1-5, with a tentative D call TRBD1 (5 bases). Trimming shortened V by 5 bases and J by 4 bases, and 18 bases separated the two germline ends. This CDR3 spans 16 amino acids. The V gene's germline CDR1 is SGHTA and CDR2 FQGNSA. CDR3 residues: CASSPTPRGLNQPQHF. CDR3 coding DNA: TGTGCCAGCAGCCCTACCCCTAGGGGTCTGAATCAGCCCCAGCATTTT.

This clonotype was counted only a few times. The chain links TRBV5-1 to TRBJ1-1; 9 nucleotides agree with TRBD1. The junction had 9 bases not matched to a gene; V was cut back by 3 bases and J by 0 bases. In germline, CDR1 is SGHRS, CDR2 YFSETQ. The CDR3 runs to 17 residues. CDR3 nucleotide sequence: TGCGCCAGCAGCTCCGGGACAGGGCCGGATCTGAACACTGAAGCTTTCTTT. This gives the protein CASSSGTGPDLNTEAFF.

The sample holds a few counts of this clonotype. One end of the junction fails to match germline, which may point to a read error. V and J are TRBV5-3 and TRBJ1-4; D possibly corresponds to TRBD1 (5 bases). TRBV5-3 is an ORF for which the function is uncertain. This CDR3 comprises 16 residues. The CDR3 spells CASSLWDLATNEKLFF. The CDR3 nucleotides are TGTGCCAGCAGCTTGTGGGACCTAGCAACTAATGAAAAACTGTTTTTT.

The chain combines TRBV7-9 with TRBJ2-6; no reliable D call. Germline V gene data show CDR1 as SEHNR and CDR2 as FQNEAQ (reference sequence). V lost 1 base to trimming and J lost 0 bases, with 4 bases between them. The length of the CDR3 is 15 residues. The CDR3 coding sequence is TGTGCCAGCAGCTTAGACGCCTCTGGGGCCAACGTCCTGACTTTC. It encodes CASSLDASGANVLTF.

This clonotype was observed many times. The chain combines TRBV20-1 with TRBJ2-7, with 10 bases that match TRBD2. Trimming cost V 5 bases and J 2 bases; bases outside gene matches: 6. Germline V gene lookup returns CDR1 DFQATT and CDR2 SNEGSKA (reference sequence). The CDR3 is 14 residues long. The CDR3 DNA sequence: TGCAGTGCTCCCCTAGCGGGGGTCCCCTACGAGCAGTACTTC. Its translation is CSAPLAGVPYEQYF.

A few counts support this clonotype. This chain joins TRBV6-6 and TRBJ2-7; D call uncertain. This CDR3 is 12 amino acids long. V lost 8 bases to trimming and J lost 5 bases, with 13 bases between them. Germline CDR1 and CDR2: MNHNY and SVGAGI (reference sequence). The CDR3 here is CASVGSGDEQYF. The CDR3 coding sequence is TGTGCCAGCGTCGGGTCTGGCGACGAGCAGTACTTC.

In DNA form, the CDR3 reads TGTGCCAGCAGTTCCGCTTTTGCCGGTGGCACTGAAGCTTTCTTT. Encoded protein: CASSSAFAGGTEAFF. This chain links TRBV6-5 with TRBJ1-1; no firm D call. Germline assignment: CDR1 MNHEY and CDR2 SVGAGI. This CDR3 spans 15 amino acids. V was trimmed by 4 bases and J by 4 bases, leaving 16 bases between them.

The chain employs TRBV11-2 and TRBJ1-1; D is ambiguous. CDR3 size: 13 residues. The germline V and J ends were trimmed by 6 bases and 0 bases, with 8 bases remaining between them. Germline assignment: CDR1 SGHAT and CDR2 FQNNGV. CDR3 coding DNA: TGTGCCAGCAGATGGACGGTGAACACTGAAGCTTTCTTT. This translates into CASRWTVNTEAFF.

In its sample, this clonotype was seen a few times. V gene TRBV5-6 combines with J gene TRBJ1-3; no clear D. Trimming took 5 bases from V and 8 from J, leaving 14 bases between them. This CDR3 is 13 amino acids long. In germline, CDR1 is SGHDT, CDR2 YYEEEE. This CDR3 is CASRVATSDTIYF. In DNA, the CDR3 is TGTGCCAGCAGGGTCGCGACATCGGACACCATATATTTT.

This clonotype was detected only a few times. The chain has TRBV6-2 or TRBV6-3 and TRBJ1-1; D gene uncertain. The V gene lost 2 bases and the J gene lost 3 bases, with 7 bases spanning the gap. Germline CDR1 MNHEY, CDR2 SVGEGT. This CDR3 spans 13 amino acids. CDR3 in DNA: TGTGCCAGCAGTTACCAAGGGTACACTGAAGCTTTCTTT. Translated, it gives CASSYQGYTEAFF.

This chain joins TRBV23-1 and TRBJ2-2, with D perhaps matching TRBD2 (6 bases). TRBV23-1 carries the ORF label, with uncertain function. The CDR3 spans 18 residues. V lost 2 bases to trimming and J lost 0 bases, with 16 bases between them. The CDR3 sequence: CASSQPGVAETNTGELFF. The CDR3 bases are TGCGCCAGCAGTCAACCGGGGGTGGCAGAAACGAACACCGGGGAGCTGTTTTTT.

The chain uses TRBV11-2 and TRBJ2-1; no firm D call. CDR1 is SGHAT, CDR2 FQNNGV, per germline. The V end was cut by 5 bases, the J end by 6 bases, with 14 bases between. CDR3 size: 14 residues. For the CDR3, the DNA is TGTGCCAGCAGCCCGATCTTAAGGGCCAATGAGCAGTTCTTC. Translating gives CASSPILRANEQFF. Based on the CDR3 plus reference TRBV11-2 and TRBJ2-1, the full variable domain is EAGVAQSPRYKIIEKRQSVAFWCNPISGHATLYWYQQILGQGPKLLIQFQNNGVVDDSQLPKDRFSAERLKGVDSTLKIQPAKLEDSAVYLCASSPILRANEQFFGPGTRLTVL.

The table lists this clonotype with many counts. The chain joins TRBV7-8 to TRBJ1-1, with 7 bases fitting TRBD1. V was clipped by 6 bases and J by 3 bases; unmatched bases: 19. CDR1 is SGHVS and CDR2 is FQNEAQ in the germline V gene. The CDR3 has 18 amino acids. The DNA of the CDR3 is TGTGCCAGCAGTCACCCCGCGGCAGGGGGGAGAGGGGACACTGAAGCTTTCTTT. It encodes CASSHPAAGGRGDTEAFF.

The chain carries TRBV7-3 and TRBJ2-3; a weak D match, TRBD2 (6 bases). Trimming stripped 1 base from V and 0 bases from J, with 17 bases between. Per germline, CDR1 SGHTA and CDR2 FQGTGA. The CDR3 is made up of 18 amino acids. In nucleotides, the CDR3 is TGTGCCAGCAGCTTAATGGGCCGGAGGGAAACTAGCACAGATACGCAGTATTTT. Its protein product is CASSLMGRRETSTDTQYF.

The chain carries TRBV6-1 and TRBJ1-4; 7 bases fit TRBD1. The germline gives CDR1 MNHNS, CDR2 SASEGT. V trimming: 5 bases; J trimming: 4 bases; junction bases outside the gene matches: 13. There are 17 residues in the CDR3. The CDR3 protein is CASSFSLPGQINEKLFF. CDR3 nucleotides: TGTGCCAGCAGTTTTTCCCTCCCGGGACAGATTAATGAAAAACTGTTTTTT.

This chain links TRBV7-8 with TRBJ2-1; no definite D call. Germline V gene sequence: CDR1 SGHVS, CDR2 FQNEAQ. V gave up 3 bases and J gave up 1 base, with 10 bases separating them. The CDR3 spans 15 residues. CDR3 bases: TGTGCCAGCAGCTTTAGGGCAGCTTCCTACAATGAGCAGTTCTTC. Protein: CASSFRAASYNEQFF.

This clonotype has only a few counts. The V call is TRBV29-1, the J call TRBJ1-1; D is unclear. The CDR3 spans 12 residues. Germline V gene data show CDR1 as SQVTM and CDR2 as ANQGSEA. V dropped 4 bases and J dropped 7 bases, with 13 bases sitting between them. This chain's CDR3 is CSVVITLDEAFF. The DNA of the CDR3 is TGCAGCGTTGTCATTACCCTCGATGAAGCTTTCTTT.

The sample holds a few counts of this clonotype. The chain joins TRBV6-5 to TRBJ2-3; TRBD1 agrees at 7 bases. Per germline, CDR1 MNHEY and CDR2 SVGAGI. V shed 2 bases, J shed 5 bases, and the junction held 7 bases outside the gene matches. The CDR3 totals 15 residues. The CDR3 coding sequence is TGTGCCAGCAGTTACGAGGGGGCCCGTGGAGATACGCAGTATTTT. This translates into CASSYEGARGDTQYF.

Comments on this clonotype: The junction differs from germline at one of its ends, possibly a read error. V and J are TRBV6-2 or TRBV6-3 and TRBJ1-2; D is uncertain. The CDR3 is 13 amino acids. The germline CDR1 and CDR2 sequences are MNHEY and SVGEGT. CDR3 sequence: CASSYSPSYGYTF. The CDR3 region has the DNA TGTGCCAGCAGCTACTCCCCCTCATATGGCTACACCTTC.

The rearrangement joins TRBV5-5 to TRBJ2-2, with TRBD1 matching over 9 bases. The CDR3 is 16 residues long. The ends lost 4 bases at V and 6 bases at J; junction bases unmatched: 10. Germline V CDR1 and CDR2: SGHKS, YYEKEE (reference sequence). CDR3 coding DNA: TGTGCCAGCAGCCCCGGGACAGGGATTGCCGCCGGGGAGCTGTTTTTT. Translation: CASSPGTGIAAGELFF. The full variable domain, completed using reference TRBV5-5 and TRBJ2-2, is DAGVTQSPTHLIKTRGQQVTLRCSPISGHKSVSWYQQVLGQGPQFIFQYYEKEERGRGNFPDRFSARQFPNYSSELNVNALLLGDSALYLCASSPGTGIAAGELFFGEGSRLTVL.

This clonotype was seen a few times. The chain combines TRBV2 with TRBJ2-4; no firm D call. This CDR3 spans 15 amino acids. The V end lost 6 bases, the J end lost 0 bases, and 12 bases lay between the germline ends. Per germline, CDR1 SNHLY and CDR2 FYNNEI. The CDR3 region has the DNA TGTGCCAGCAGCTCGACGGACCGAGCCAAAAACATTCAGTACTTC. This gives the protein CASSSTDRAKNIQYF.

This clonotype was counted many times. The chain combines TRBV7-2 with TRBJ1-6; TRBD1 aligns across 9 bases. The length of the CDR3 is 15 residues. Germline V gene lookup returns CDR1 SGHTA and CDR2 FQGNSA. V lost 1 base and J lost 11; bases outside the gene matches: 6. The CDR3, as DNA: TGTGCCAGCAGCTTAGGAGGGACAGGGAGTCCACCCCTCCACTTT. Translated, it gives CASSLGGTGSPPLHF. The whole variable domain, remainder taken from reference TRBV7-2 and TRBJ1-6, is GAGVSQSPSNKVTEKGKDVELRCDPISGHTALYWYRQSLGQGLEFLIYFQGNSAPDKSGLPSDRFSAERTGGSVSTLTIQRTQQEDSAVYLCASSLGGTGSPPLHFGNGTRLTVT.

Points on this clonotype: This CDR3 is missing its conserved last phenylalanine or tryptophan, likely due to a read error. The chain carries TRBV2 and TRBJ2-1; D gene ambiguous. Trimming removed 9 bases at V and 4 bases at J, with 10 bases between. Germline-derived CDR1 and CDR2 are SNHLY and FYNNEI. The CDR3 has 12 residues. CDR3 in DNA: TGTGCCAGTAGACCCGGGTACAATGAGCAGTTCTTA. Residues: CASRPGYNEQFL.

Only a few counts were recorded for this clonotype. For the CDR3, the DNA is TGTGCCAGCAGTGAAGACAGGGTGGGTGAGCAGTTCTTC. As protein: CASSEDRVGEQFF. The chain links TRBV2 to TRBJ2-1; possibly TRBD1 for D (6 bases). The CDR3 spans 13 residues. V was pared by 1 base and J by 9 bases, with 10 bases between. Germline V lookup: CDR1 SNHLY, CDR2 FYNNEI.

The chain combines TRBV19 with TRBJ2-5; either TRBD1 or TRBD2 may fit D (5 bases each). Germline lookup yields CDR1 LNHDA and CDR2 SQIVND (reference sequence). CDR3 size: 13 residues. Trimming removed 1 base from V and 5 bases from J, with 8 bases in between. DNA of the CDR3: TGTGCCAGTAGTATAGTGTGGGGGGAGACCCAGTACTTC. Amino acid sequence: CASSIVWGETQYF. The full variable domain, rest sourced from reference TRBV19 and TRBJ2-5, is DGGITQSPKYLFRKEGQNVTLSCEQNLNHDAMYWYRQDPGQGLRLIYYSQIVNDFQKGDIAEGYSVSREKKESFPLTVTSAQKNPTAFYLCASSIVWGETQYFGPGTRLLVL.

The chain has TRBV7-3 and TRBJ1-1, with D perhaps matching TRBD1 (5 bases). V lost 4 bases to trimming and J lost 6 bases, with 12 bases between them. The germline CDR1 and CDR2 sequences are SGHTA and FQGTGA. The CDR3 runs 13 residues. The CDR3 DNA is TGTGCCAGCAGCTCCTCTCCCAGGGCTGAAGCTTTCTTT. Protein sequence: CASSSSPRAEAFF.

This clonotype was counted only a few times. This rearrangement joins TRBV6-2 or TRBV6-3 to TRBJ1-1; D remains ambiguous. CDR3 length equals 15 residues. Trimming removed 6 bases at V and 5 bases at J, with 19 bases between. CDR1 MNHEY and CDR2 SVGEGT come from the germline V gene. This chain's CDR3 is CASSPPSGRGTEAFF. CDR3 nucleotides: TGTGCCAGCAGCCCCCCCTCAGGAAGAGGGACTGAAGCTTTCTTT.